Shown below are 28 T cell receptor beta chains from a single sample sequenced in a study of blood T cell repertoires in COVID-19. Some clones are missing from TCRdb's copy, which holds only in-frame ones; the method was immunoSEQ multiplex PCR. This sample yields roughly 290,000 clones, of which 70% to 90% are seen a single time; 3.5% to 4.5% belongs to the top ten. The sequencing input was PBMCs or T cells enriched from blood (not recorded which). These receptors were collected from a woman in her 30s who had recovered from COVID-19.

Remarks on this clone: In the same sample, other DNA sequences code for this CDR3. The V gene is TRBV24-1, the J gene TRBJ1-2; 7 bases map to TRBD1. V lost 4 bases and J lost 8; bases outside the gene matches: 6. The germline gives CDR1 KGHDR, CDR2 SFDVKD. This CDR3 has 13 amino acids. CDR3 region: CATSDPGQWGYTF. The CDR3 DNA is TGTGCCACCAGTGACCCGGGACAGTGGGGCTACACCTTC.

The chain uses TRBV5-6 and TRBJ2-2, with D hard to call. This CDR3 has 16 amino acids. Looked up from germline, CDR1 is SGHDT and CDR2 is YYEEEE. Trimming removed 0 bases from V and 6 bases from J, with 15 bases in between. The CDR3 here is CASSLAVTGLPGELFF. The CDR3 region has the DNA TGTGCCAGCAGCTTGGCCGTTACGGGTTTGCCCGGGGAGCTGTTTTTT.

This clone was picked up one time. V and J are TRBV19 and TRBJ2-2; D possibly corresponds to TRBD1 (6 bases). The CDR3 has 15 amino acids. V lost 8 bases to trimming and J lost 5 bases, with 18 bases between them. Germline CDR1 is LNHDA and CDR2 is SQIVND (reference sequence). The CDR3 protein is CASEMRQRGTGELFF. The CDR3 DNA is TGTGCCAGTGAGATGAGACAGAGGGGGACCGGGGAGCTGTTTTTT.

The V and J genes are TRBV7-6 and TRBJ2-3; weak D call: TRBD1 (5 bases). V was cut by 5 bases and J by 7 bases, with 19 bases left in between. Germline CDR1 SGHVS, CDR2 FNYEAQ. The CDR3 is made up of 15 amino acids. The CDR3 DNA is TGTGCCAGCAGCCACCCTCGCTTTAGGGGAAATACGCAGTATTTT. It yields the protein CASSHPRFRGNTQYF.

The chain couples TRBV7-9 to TRBJ1-1; 8 positions agree with TRBD1. This CDR3 comprises 15 residues. Germline lookup yields CDR1 SEHNR and CDR2 FQNEAQ (reference sequence). V lost 5 bases and J lost 2; bases outside the gene matches: 7. CDR3 residues: CASSPIGQGNTEAFF. In nucleotides, the CDR3 is TGTGCCAGCAGCCCCATAGGACAGGGCAACACTGAAGCTTTCTTT. Complete variable domain (other parts from reference TRBV7-9 and TRBJ1-1): DTGVSQNPRHKITKRGQNVTFRCDPISEHNRLYWYRQTLGQGPEFLTYFQNEAQLEKSRLLSDRFSAERPKGSFSTLEIQRTEQGDSAMYLCASSPIGQGNTEAFFGQGTRLTVV.

About this clone: A read error may produce the germline difference seen at one junction end. The genes are TRBV3-1 (or the pseudogene TRBV3-2) and TRBJ2-3; no clear D gene. The CDR3 loop spans 12 amino acids. Germline V gives CDR1 LGHDT, CDR2 YNNKEL (reference sequence). The DNA for the CDR3 is TGTGCCAGCAGCCAAGGTTACAGTCCAAAGAATTTT. Amino acid sequence: CASSQGYSPKNF.

This clone appeared a single time. The chain links TRBV6-5 to TRBJ1-2; D is unresolved. V was clipped by 4 bases and J by 3 bases, with 15 bases between them. Per the germline V gene, CDR1 is MNHEY and CDR2 is SVGAGI. The CDR3 runs to 15 residues. The CDR3 loop is CASSFLGGRYYGYTF. The CDR3 region has the DNA TGTGCCAGCAGTTTTCTGGGAGGGAGATACTATGGCTACACCTTC.

V is TRBV5-1 and J is TRBJ2-3; 12 bases line up with TRBD2. Germline CDR1 reads SGHRS; CDR2 reads YFSETQ. V trimming: 3 bases; J trimming: 6 bases; junction bases outside the gene matches: 8. The CDR3 has 16 residues. The CDR3 loop is CASSSYSGTSGDTQYF. Here the CDR3 DNA reads TGCGCCAGCAGCTCGTACTCCGGGACTAGCGGGGATACGCAGTATTTT.

This clone was counted many times. V usage is TRBV5-8 and J usage is TRBJ1-6; 8 bases are a match to TRBD1. Germline CDR1 is SGHTS and CDR2 is YDEGEE. V was clipped by 0 bases and J by 7 bases; unmatched bases: 9. CDR3 size: 17 residues. The CDR3 loop is CASSLAEDRARNSPLHF. The CDR3 bases are TGTGCCAGCAGCTTGGCGGAGGACAGGGCAAGAAATTCACCCCTCCACTTT.

This chain uses TRBV28 with TRBJ2-1; 14 positions match TRBD2. Germline V gene lookup returns CDR1 MDHEN and CDR2 SYDVKM. The V and J ends lost 5 bases and 0 bases, in that order; junction bases with no gene match: 3. The CDR3 length is 17 residues. The CDR3 sequence is CASSRTSGRPSYNEQFF. CDR3 nucleotide sequence: TGTGCCAGCAGTCGGACTAGCGGGAGGCCCTCCTACAATGAGCAGTTCTTC. Combining the CDR3 with reference TRBV28 and TRBJ2-1 gives the whole variable domain DVKVTQSSRYLVKRTGEKVFLECVQDMDHENMFWYRQDPGLGLRLIYFSYDVKMKEKGDIPEGYSVSREKKERFSLILESASTNQTSMYLCASSRTSGRPSYNEQFFGPGTRLTVL.

V is TRBV7-2 and J is TRBJ2-1, with 14 bases lining up with TRBD2. Trimming cost V 0 bases and J 9 bases; bases outside gene matches: 10. The CDR3 is made up of 18 amino acids. Germline-derived CDR1 and CDR2 are SGHTA and FQGNSA. CDR3 loop: CASSLALRTSGRRGEQFF. The CDR3, as DNA: TGTGCCAGCAGCTTAGCACTTAGGACTAGCGGGAGGAGGGGTGAGCAGTTCTTC. The full variable domain, with the rest looked up from reference TRBV7-2 and TRBJ2-1, is GAGVSQSPSNKVTEKGKDVELRCDPISGHTALYWYRQSLGQGLEFLIYFQGNSAPDKSGLPSDRFSAERTGGSVSTLTIQRTQQEDSAVYLCASSLALRTSGRRGEQFFGPGTRLTVL.

The chain employs TRBV2 and TRBJ1-1; TRBD1 might be the D (5 bases). Trimming took 9 bases from V and 8 from J, leaving 19 bases between them. This CDR3 region has 13 residues. Germline V gene data show CDR1 as SNHLY and CDR2 as FYNNEI. The CDR3, as DNA: TGTGCCAGTACGAGTCGACTGGACATCGAAGCTTTCTTT. It codes for CASTSRLDIEAFF. The whole variable domain, remainder taken from reference TRBV2 and TRBJ1-1, is EPEVTQTPSHQVTQMGQEVILRCVPISNHLYFYWYRQILGQKVEFLVSFYNNEISEKSEIFDDQFSVERPDGSNFTLKIRSTKLEDSAMYFCASTSRLDIEAFFGQGTRLTVV.

The rearrangement joins TRBV18 to TRBJ2-1, with TRBD1 identical over 7 bases. This CDR3 is 15 amino acids long. The V segment lost 6 bases and the J segment 3 bases; nucleotides outside the gene matches: 8. Germline CDR1 KGHSH, CDR2 LQKENI. CDR3: CASSRRGQVYNEQFF. CDR3 sequence (DNA): TGTGCCAGCTCTCGAAGGGGGCAAGTCTACAATGAGCAGTTCTTC.

V usage is TRBV6-4 and J usage is TRBJ2-3; 10 positions match TRBD1. Germline CDR1 and CDR2: MRHNA and SNTAGT. This CDR3 contains 15 residues. The V and J ends lost 4 bases and 4 bases, in that order; junction bases with no gene match: 5. CDR3 residues: CASSAGTGVPDTQYF. The DNA for the CDR3 is TGTGCCAGCAGTGCCGGGACAGGGGTTCCAGATACGCAGTATTTT.

The rearrangement uses TRBV11-2 and TRBJ2-1, with D tentatively TRBD1 (5 bases). Per germline, CDR1 SGHAT and CDR2 FQNNGV. The CDR3 is 15 amino acids. The V end was cut by 4 bases, the J end by 0 bases, with 10 bases between. For the CDR3, the DNA is TGTGCCAGCAGCTCGTTCCAGGGCTCCTACAATGAGCAGTTCTTC. Protein: CASSSFQGSYNEQFF. The full variable domain, in which reference TRBV11-2 and TRBJ2-1 provide the parts outside the CDR3, is EAGVAQSPRYKIIEKRQSVAFWCNPISGHATLYWYQQILGQGPKLLIQFQNNGVVDDSQLPKDRFSAERLKGVDSTLKIQPAKLEDSAVYLCASSSFQGSYNEQFFGPGTRLTVL.

The chain combines TRBV2 with TRBJ2-1; no clear D gene. This CDR3 has 16 residues. The V gene lost 7 bases and the J gene lost 5 bases, with 21 bases spanning the gap. CDR1 is SNHLY and CDR2 is FYNNEI in the germline V gene. The CDR3 region has the DNA TGTGCCAGCAAGCAAGCACCGGGTGACGGCAACAATGAGCAGTTCTTC. Translating it yields CASKQAPGDGNNEQFF.

The rearrangement links TRBV18 to TRBJ2-7; D perhaps matches TRBD2 (5 bases). V shed 1 base and J shed 5 bases, with 6 bases lying between them. This CDR3 region has 12 residues. Germline assignment: CDR1 KGHSH and CDR2 LQKENI. CDR3 sequence: CASSPLLDEQYF. The DNA of the CDR3 is TGTGCCAGCTCACCACTACTAGACGAGCAGTACTTC.

The chain employs TRBV18 and TRBJ2-7; a possible D gene is TRBD2 (5 bases). Germline values: CDR1 KGHSH, CDR2 LQKENI. V was trimmed by 3 bases and J by 2 bases, leaving 11 bases between them. The CDR3 consists of 14 residues. The CDR3 sequence is CASSPDSQTYEQYF. Written as DNA, the CDR3 is TGTGCCAGCTCACCGGACTCGCAGACCTACGAGCAGTACTTC.

This chain joins TRBV5-6 and TRBJ2-7; D is undetermined. Trimming cost V 0 bases and J 7 bases, with 14 bases left between them. The CDR3 has 14 amino acids. CDR1 and CDR2 (germline): SGHDT, YYEEEE. CDR3 DNA sequence: TGTGCCAGCAGCTTGGTCGGTGTTATGAGTGAGCAGTACTTC. This codes for CASSLVGVMSEQYF.

This rearrangement joins TRBV6-5 to TRBJ1-3; TRBD1 might be the D (5 bases). V lost 6 bases and J 0 bases, leaving 12 bases between the germline ends. This CDR3 has 15 residues. CDR1 is MNHEY, CDR2 SVGAGI, per germline. The CDR3 loop is CASRQDGNSGNTIYF. The CDR3 region has the DNA TGTGCCAGCAGACAGGACGGCAACTCTGGAAACACCATATATTTT.

The chain has TRBV5-1 and TRBJ1-2, with 8 nucleotides matching TRBD1. The CDR3 contains 15 residues. V lost 2 bases and J lost 1; bases outside the gene matches: 4. Per the germline V gene, CDR1 is SGHRS and CDR2 is YFSETQ. The CDR3 DNA sequence: TGCGCCAGCAGCTTTGGACAGGGTTATAACTATGGCTACACCTTC. Encoded protein: CASSFGQGYNYGYTF.

This chain joins TRBV7-8 and TRBJ1-3; the D gene is possibly TRBD1 (6 bases). Trimming removed 5 bases from V and 2 bases from J, with 10 bases in between. Germline V CDR1 and CDR2: SGHVS, FQNEAQ. The CDR3 loop spans 14 amino acids. The CDR3 region has the DNA TGTGCCAGCAGCCCGGGGGGGCCTGGAAACACCATATATTTT. Translating it yields CASSPGGPGNTIYF.

Turning to this clone: Within the sample, other DNA sequences also encode this same CDR3. The J gene is TRBJ2-1, the V gene TRBV6-5, with 11 bases that match TRBD2. The CDR3 length is 14 residues. The V and J ends lost 5 bases and 8 bases, in that order; junction bases with no gene match: 5. Germline CDR1 reads MNHEY; CDR2 reads SVGAGI. CDR3 protein: CASSKGLAADEQFF. The CDR3 coding sequence is TGTGCCAGCAGTAAGGGACTAGCGGCCGATGAGCAGTTCTTC.

V is TRBV6-1 and J is TRBJ2-1; D remains unclear. Trimming left V 2 bases short and J 9 bases short, with 20 bases between. Germline V gene sequence: CDR1 MNHNS, CDR2 SASEGT. The CDR3 contains 16 residues. The DNA of the CDR3 is TGTGCCAGCAGTGAAATGTATCGGTCAGGCCCAAGTGAGCAGTTCTTC. Residues: CASSEMYRSGPSEQFF.

The chain recombines TRBV5-1 with TRBJ2-1; no reliable D call. V lost 0 bases and J lost 6, with 4 bases in between. This CDR3 has 12 residues. Germline CDR1 is SGHRS and CDR2 is YFSETQ. Here the CDR3 DNA reads TGCGCCAGCAGCTTGGGGCCCAATGAGCAGTTCTTC. Translated, it gives CASSLGPNEQFF.

The chain couples TRBV28 to TRBJ2-7; D ambiguous. The CDR3 is made up of 12 amino acids. With 6 bases removed from V and 4 bases from J, the gap between germline ends came to 10 bases. The germline CDR1 and CDR2 sequences are MDHEN and SYDVKM. In nucleotides, the CDR3 is TGTGCCAGCAGCTCAGATTGGTACGAGCAGTACTTC. This codes for CASSSDWYEQYF.

The V and J genes are TRBV18 and TRBJ2-7, with 8 positions matching TRBD2. The germline CDR1 and CDR2 sequences are KGHSH and LQKENI. The V and J ends lost 3 bases and 2 bases, in that order; junction bases with no gene match: 18. The CDR3 totals 19 residues. CDR3 sequence (DNA): TGTGCCAGCTCACCCCTGTCCCCGGTCCGGGAGGGCCCCACCTACGAGCAGTACTTC. It yields the protein CASSPLSPVREGPTYEQYF.

This clone was seen only a few times. The same CDR3 can be traced to other DNA sequences in this sample. The V and J genes are TRBV3-1 (or the pseudogene TRBV3-2) and TRBJ1-5; perhaps TRBD1 as D (6 bases). The CDR3 has 15 amino acids. In germline, CDR1 is LGHDT, CDR2 YNNKEL (reference sequence). The V end lost 4 bases, the J end lost 0 bases, and 10 bases lay between the germline ends. The CDR3 DNA reads TGTGCCAGCAGCCTTACAGGGTCTAGCAATCAGCCCCAGCATTTT. Translating it yields CASSLTGSSNQPQHF.